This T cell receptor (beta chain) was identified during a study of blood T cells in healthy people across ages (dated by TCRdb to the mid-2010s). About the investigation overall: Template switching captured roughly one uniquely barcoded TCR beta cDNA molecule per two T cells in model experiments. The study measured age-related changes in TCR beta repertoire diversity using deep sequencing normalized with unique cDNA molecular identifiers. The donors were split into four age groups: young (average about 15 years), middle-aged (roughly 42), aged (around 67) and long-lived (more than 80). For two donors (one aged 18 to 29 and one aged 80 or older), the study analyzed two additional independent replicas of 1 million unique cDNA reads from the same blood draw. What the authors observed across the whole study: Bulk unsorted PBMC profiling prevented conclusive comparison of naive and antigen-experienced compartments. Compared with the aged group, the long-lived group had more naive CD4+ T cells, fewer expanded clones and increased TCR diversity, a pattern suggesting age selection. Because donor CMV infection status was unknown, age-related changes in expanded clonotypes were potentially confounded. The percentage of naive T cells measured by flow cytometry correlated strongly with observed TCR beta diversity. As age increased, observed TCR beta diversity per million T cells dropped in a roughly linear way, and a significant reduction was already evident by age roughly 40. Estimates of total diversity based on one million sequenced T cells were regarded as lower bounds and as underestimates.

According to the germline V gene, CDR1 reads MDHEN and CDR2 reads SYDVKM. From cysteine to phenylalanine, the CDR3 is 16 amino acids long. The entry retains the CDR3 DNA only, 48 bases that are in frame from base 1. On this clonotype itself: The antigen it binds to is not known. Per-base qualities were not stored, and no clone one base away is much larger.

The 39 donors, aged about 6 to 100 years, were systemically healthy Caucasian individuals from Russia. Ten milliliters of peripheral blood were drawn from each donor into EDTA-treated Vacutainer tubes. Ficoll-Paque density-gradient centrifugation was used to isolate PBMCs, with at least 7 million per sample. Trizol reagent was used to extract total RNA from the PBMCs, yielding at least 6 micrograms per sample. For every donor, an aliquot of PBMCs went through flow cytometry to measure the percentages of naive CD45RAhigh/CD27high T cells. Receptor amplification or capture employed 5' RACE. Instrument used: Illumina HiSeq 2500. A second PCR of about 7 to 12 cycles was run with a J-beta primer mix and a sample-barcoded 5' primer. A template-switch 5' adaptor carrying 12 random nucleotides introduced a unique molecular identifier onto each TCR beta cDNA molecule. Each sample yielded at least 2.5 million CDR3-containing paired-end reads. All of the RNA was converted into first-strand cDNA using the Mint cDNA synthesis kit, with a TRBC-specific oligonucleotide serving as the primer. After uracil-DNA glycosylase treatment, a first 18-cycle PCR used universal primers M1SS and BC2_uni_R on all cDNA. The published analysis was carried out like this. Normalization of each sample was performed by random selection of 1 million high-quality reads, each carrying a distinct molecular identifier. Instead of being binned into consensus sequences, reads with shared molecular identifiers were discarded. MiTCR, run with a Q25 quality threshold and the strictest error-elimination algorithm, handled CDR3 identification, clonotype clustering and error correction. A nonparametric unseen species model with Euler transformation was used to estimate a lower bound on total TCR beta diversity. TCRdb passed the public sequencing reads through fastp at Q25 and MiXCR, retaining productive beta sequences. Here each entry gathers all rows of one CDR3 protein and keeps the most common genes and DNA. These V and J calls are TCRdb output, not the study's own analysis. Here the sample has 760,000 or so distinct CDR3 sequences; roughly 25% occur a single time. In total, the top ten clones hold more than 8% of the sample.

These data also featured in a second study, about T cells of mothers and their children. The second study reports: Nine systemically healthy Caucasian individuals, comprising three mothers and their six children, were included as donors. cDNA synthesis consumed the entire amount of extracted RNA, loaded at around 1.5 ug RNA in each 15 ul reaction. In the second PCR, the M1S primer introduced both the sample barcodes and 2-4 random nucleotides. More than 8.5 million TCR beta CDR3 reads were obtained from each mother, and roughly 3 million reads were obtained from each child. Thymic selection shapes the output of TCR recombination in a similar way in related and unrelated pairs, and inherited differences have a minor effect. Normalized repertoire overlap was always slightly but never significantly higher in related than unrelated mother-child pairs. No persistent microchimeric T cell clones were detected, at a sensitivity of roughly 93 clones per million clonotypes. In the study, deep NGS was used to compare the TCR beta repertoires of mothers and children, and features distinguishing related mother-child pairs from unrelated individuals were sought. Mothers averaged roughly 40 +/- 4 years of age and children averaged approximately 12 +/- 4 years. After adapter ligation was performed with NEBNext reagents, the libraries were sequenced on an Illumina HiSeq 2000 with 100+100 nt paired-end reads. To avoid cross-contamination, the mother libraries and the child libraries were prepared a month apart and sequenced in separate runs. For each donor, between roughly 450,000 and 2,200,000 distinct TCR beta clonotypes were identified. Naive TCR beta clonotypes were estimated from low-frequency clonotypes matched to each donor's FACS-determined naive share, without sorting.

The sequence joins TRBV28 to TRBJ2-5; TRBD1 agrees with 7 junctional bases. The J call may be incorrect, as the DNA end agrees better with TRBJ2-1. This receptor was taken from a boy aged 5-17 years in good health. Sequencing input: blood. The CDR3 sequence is CASSLSPPTGFDEQFF. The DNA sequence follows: TGTGCCAGCAGTTTATCACCCCCGACAGGGTTCGATGAGCAGTTCTTC.